This TCR beta chain is from a study of blood T cell repertoires in COVID-19. The CDR3 sequence is 17 residues long. The V segment lost 3 bases and the J segment 4 bases; nucleotides outside the gene matches: 6. The germline V gene has CDR1 KGHDR and CDR2 SFDVKD. Produced via immunoSEQ multiplex PCR; TCRdb's table is partial and in-frame only. The sample has roughly 88,000 clones, about 82% seen once; the top ten hold around a sixth. This chain joins TRBV24-1 and TRBJ2-5, with TRBD2 matching 14 bases. This TCR was sampled from a woman older than 75 with acute or convalescent COVID-19. Sequenced material: peripheral blood. The CDR3 here is CATSDPGLAGGGETQYF. The CDR3 DNA reads TGTGCCACCAGTGATCCCGGACTAGCGGGGGGAGGAGAGACCCAGTACTTC.